This T cell receptor (beta chain) was recovered during a study of cytomegalovirus exposure and HLA in healthy donors (dated by TCRdb to the late 2010s). Regarding the study in general: According to an earlier analysis of several hundred of the donors, 150 million to 200 million T cells yielded over 90 million unique TCR beta sequences and around 300 Gb of sequence data. Roughly 300 gigabases of sequencing data and about 92 million unique TCR sequences made up an early release that covered under 750 HLA-typed donors. Among the roughly 390 genotyped donors, around 81% belonged to the genetic ancestry cluster associated with self-reported Caucasian donors. The study was designed to test whether signatures of past pathogen exposure could be identified by cataloging public T cell receptors. The study used immunosequencing to profile the T cell repertoires of several hundred subjects and linked those repertoires to cytomegalovirus serostatus. Besides the first cohort of roughly 700 subjects, a separate validation cohort made up of 120 different subjects was used. High-throughput TCR immunosequencing, statistical association of individual TCRs with disease status, and machine learning were combined to predict cytomegalovirus infection status. To study patterns of TCR occurrence, a later analysis re-analyzed previously published TCR beta repertoires from 700 or so donors and added high-resolution HLA genotyping. Rather than using new phenotypic data, the later analysis identified candidate immune exposures from TCR beta sequences and from how often those sequences occurred across donors. An earlier analysis of approximately 640 of the donors applied high-throughput TCR beta sequencing to assess whether each TCR beta V gene segment acted as functional or pseudogenic. Donor age, sex, ethnicity and CMV serostatus were collected together with the repertoire data. A later genetic analysis used genome-wide SNP genotypes for about 60% of the roughly 670 donors, treating that subset as a discovery cohort. Every repertoire in the discovery cohort had been generated on one and the same sequencing platform. HLA typing covered class I and class II loci at four-digit resolution. The number of donors typed differed by locus, with 629-630 for A, B, C, DRB1 and DQB1, 522 for DQA1, 600 to 610 for DPA1, and over 400 for DPB1. Roughly 5 DR-DQ haplotypes were handled as single units for association and clustering because linkage in the cohort was strong. Among 398 genotyped donors of the cohort, an average of around 240,000 unique TCR beta nucleotide sequences were sequenced per donor, roughly 20% of them non-productive.

The cohort was made up of 500 to 800 healthy bone marrow donors. All cohort members were sampled while nominally healthy, although unrecorded immune exposures were likely present. The donor tested CMV seronegative and was one of the 352 seronegative cohort members. Each donor provided a peripheral blood sample, and peripheral blood mononuclear cells were used for TCR beta sequencing. Genomic DNA was extracted from the blood cell samples with the Qiagen DNeasy Blood Extraction Kit. Libraries were made using the immunoSEQ multiplex PCR assay. The multiplex PCR relied on a mix of 60 forward primers for TCR Vbeta segments and 13 reverse primers for TCR Jbeta segments. The CDR3 region of rearranged TCR beta genes was amplified from genomic DNA by a multiplex PCR assay. The amplified TCR beta libraries were sequenced on the Illumina HiSeq System as 87-base-pair reads. The authors' pipeline ran thus. A later analysis counted about 80 million unique TCR beta chains across the roughly 700 repertoires, and some 11 million of these chains were shared by at least two donors. A nearest-neighbor algorithm error-corrected the raw reads and collapsed the reads into unique sequences, merging closely related sequences to remove PCR and sequencing errors. Alignment of CDR3 sequences to IMGT reference sequences was used to assign V, D and J gene segments. For a sequence to be retained, a match of at least six nucleotides was required to both a V gene segment and a J gene segment. Rearrangements were called productive when the CDR3 lacked stop codons and stayed in frame with V and J; all others were non-productive. Following IMGT convention, CDR3 was defined as the stretch from the second conserved V-encoded cysteine up to the conserved J-encoded phenylalanine. The earlier analysis of approximately 500 of the donors excluded sequences that lacked an unambiguous match to a single V gene segment. In an earlier analysis of about 590 of the donors, a V segment was called functional when productive rearrangements were above 56.7%, and segregating when the standard deviation between donors exceeded 5%. To diagnose cytomegalovirus status from the catalog of TCR beta chain sequences, a statistical classification framework was built. A later analysis assigned V and J genes by comparing TCR nucleotide sequences with IMGT/GENE-DB human TR gene sequences. In a later analysis, CDR3 sequences and most-parsimonious VDJ recombination scenarios were assigned using the TCRdist pipeline. In a later analysis, each TCR beta chain was defined by its CDR3 amino acid sequence together with its V-gene family, and reads lacking a unique V-gene family were excluded. As a way to deal with suspected cross-contamination and a sequencing artifact, a later analysis dropped under 600 nucleotide sequences that were highly shared and had low generation probability. A later analysis calculated a clonal expansion index for each public chain from normalized within-repertoire ranks of inferred template counts. In a later analysis, generation probabilities were computed with a VDJ recombination model fitted to out-of-frame rearrangements, and the resulting probabilities were checked against IGoR. In a later analysis, hypergeometric tests were used to score TCR-TCR, TCR-HLA and TCR-CMV co-occurrence, with a repertoire-size bias correction applied to TCR pairs. A later analysis estimated false discovery rates by permuting HLA or CMV assignments 20 times. In a later analysis, co-occurring TCRs were grouped using DBSCAN, with TCRdist sequence similarity added in when clustering inside HLA-allele-positive subsets. For co-occurrence clustering, repertoires with fewer than 30,000 or more than 120,000 public chains were excluded, along with about five repertoires with anomalous nucleotide sharing. TCRdb mirrors the immuneACCESS table, restricted to in-frame sequences. Some clones are absent from its copies; in checked studies, under half trace to an unresolved V gene, and the reason for the others is unknown. D and trimming come from the DNA, and the V and J calls and clone size come from that table. Counted in this sample were about 150,000 clones; 70% to 80% of them appeared once. Around 2.2% of the sample comes from the top ten.

Regarding this clone: The target of this receptor is not known. Qualities for individual bases were not recorded, and no much larger clone is one base off.

Points the paper makes about the study in general: In this cohort, only TCR beta chains were sequenced, and detectable features were limited by the absence of alpha or paired-chain data. Roughly 17 rarely observed V segments, including chromosome 9 orphons, were excluded from the earlier analysis of some 590 of the donors because counts were too low. A later analysis found that TCR association rates varied across HLA loci, with DRB1 alleles showing the most associated TCRs and HLA-C alleles the fewest. The study gave a list of some 150 TCR beta chains associated with cytomegalovirus. A further reported finding was that TCR beta sequences accurately predicted the HLA-A and HLA-B alleles for most subjects in the first cohort. While some public TCRs were present in many individuals, most TCR sequences turned up only very rarely across donors. In an earlier analysis of some 640 of the donors, most TCR beta V segments were observed in productive rearrangements about 87% or about 30% of the time, broadly matching IMGT annotations. Assigning TCR associations to individual alleles was difficult when HLA alleles, especially DR and DQ, strongly co-occurred. A later analysis found that most CMV-associated TCR beta chains appeared HLA-restricted, with HLA associations seemingly driven largely by CMV exposure. In a later analysis, several top co-occurrence clusters were reported to appear linked to parvovirus B19, influenza, CMV and Epstein-Barr virus. The 87-base-pair reads could not distinguish some IMGT-functional V segments, including TRBV6-2 and TRBV6-3, so those segments were excluded. In vitro tests confirmed that three of the cytomegalovirus-associated TCR beta chains recognize cytomegalovirus antigens. According to the authors, the approach could potentially be generalized to other disease states and immunological phenotypes. A cluster of highly shared sequence variants was judged likely to represent a technical artifact of the sequencing pipeline. Because HLA typing was unavailable for some donors at each locus, only the typed subset was used in association tests. Immune exposure information for the cohort was limited to CMV serostatus. The classifier was reported to diagnose cytomegalovirus status with high specificity and sensitivity in both the original cohort and the validation cohort. Roughly uniform sequencing depth across donors was assumed in presence/absence analyses, although this assumption may not hold. A later genetic analysis associated a missense DCLRE1C variant with V-gene and J-gene trimming of TCR beta chains, and an independent cohort replicated the association. Linkage disequilibrium might explain the correlated functional status among segregating V segments, but an unknown experimental factor could not be excluded. In a later analysis, around 15,000 TCR beta sequences were associated with specific HLA alleles at a false discovery rate of 0.05. In a later analysis, HLA-associated TCR beta chains showed more clonal expansion and lower generation probabilities than non-associated chains that were equally common. A later genetic analysis reported fewer N-insertions in productive TCRs among donors in an Asian-associated ancestry cluster than the roughly 700-donor mean.

CDR1 and CDR2, looked up from the germline V gene, are ENHRY and SYGVKD. Ends trimmed: V by 6 bases, J by 3 bases; bases unmatched to a gene: 12. The CDR3 contains 17 residues, cysteine and phenylalanine counted. Just the 51-base CDR3 DNA is kept, in frame starting at base 1. The chain is assembled from TRBV10-3 and TRBJ2-2; 8 central bases correspond to TRBD2. Sequencing was performed on PBMCs. The TCR comes from a man aged 25 to 40 in good health and CMV-seronegative. The nucleotide sequence is given as TGTGCCATCAGCGGGGGCGCAGGGACTAGTGACACCGGGGAGCTGTTTTTT. It encodes CAISGGAGTSDTGELFF.